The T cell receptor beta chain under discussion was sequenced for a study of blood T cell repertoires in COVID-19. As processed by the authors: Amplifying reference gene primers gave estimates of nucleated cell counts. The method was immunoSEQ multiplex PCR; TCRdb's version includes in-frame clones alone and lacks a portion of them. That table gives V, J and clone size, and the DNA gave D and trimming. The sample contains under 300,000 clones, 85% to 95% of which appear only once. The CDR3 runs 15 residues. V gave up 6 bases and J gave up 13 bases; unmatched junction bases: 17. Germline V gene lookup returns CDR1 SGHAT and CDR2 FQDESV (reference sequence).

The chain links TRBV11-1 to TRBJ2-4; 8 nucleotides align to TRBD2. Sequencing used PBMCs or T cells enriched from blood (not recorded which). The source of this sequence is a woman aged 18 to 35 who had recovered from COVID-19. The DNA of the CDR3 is TGTGCCAGCAGTACGATTGGAGCGGGGGAGTTGCGGCAGTACTTC. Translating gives CASSTIGAGELRQYF.